The table lists the clone carrying this T cell receptor beta chain with a count of one. The CDR3 sequence is 16 residues long. Deletions cut 0 bases from V and 7 bases from J, with 15 bases between. Germline V gene sequence: CDR1 MDHEN, CDR2 SYDVKM. The sample belongs to a study of blood T cells in healthy people across ages. Sample-barcoded 5' priming and a J-beta primer mix drove a second PCR of about 6 to 12 cycles. TCRdb reprocessed the 5' RACE reads via MiXCR and lists one record per CDR3 protein. The top ten hold less than 2.5% of the sample, which has about 1.8 million distinct CDR3 sequences, 49% seen once.

The clonotype originates from a woman aged 40-49 years in good health. The sequenced sample was blood. The chain is built from TRBV28 and TRBJ1-4; no definite D call. The CDR3 is CASSLWSTGRAEKLFF. In DNA form, the CDR3 reads TGTGCCAGCAGTTTATGGTCCACCGGCCGGGCTGAAAAACTGTTTTTT. The whole variable domain, filled in from reference TRBV28 and TRBJ1-4, reads DVKVTQSSRYLVKRTGEKVFLECVQDMDHENMFWYRQDPGLGLRLIYFSYDVKMKEKGDIPEGYSVSREKKERFSLILESASTNQTSMYLCASSLWSTGRAEKLFFGSGTQLSVL.